The T cell receptor (beta chain) described here comes from a study of PD-L1 blockade in urothelial cancer. About the study: The study started patients on atezolizumab in the mid-2010s, giving 1,200 mg intravenously every 3 weeks. Analysis of the blood was performed 3 weeks (second dose) and 6 weeks after treatment start. Study results and limitations: Larger 3-week expansion of tumor-associated blood clones was seen in durable-benefit patients.

The germline V gene has CDR1 SGHDT and CDR2 YYEEEE. The ends were cut back, 1 base at V and 3 bases at J, with 11 bases in the middle. The CDR3 has 15 residues. Generated by immunoSEQ multiplex PCR, the TCRdb table keeps only in-frame clones and is missing some. The table records over 100,000 clones, more than 85% of them present only once. As to this clone: Its antigen is unknown.

Time point defined: peripheral blood 6 weeks after treatment start. This sequence was found in a man aged 55 to 70 with urothelial cancer. The chain joins TRBV5-6 to TRBJ2-1, with D possibly being TRBD1 (6 bases). Here the sequenced sample was PBMCs, taken around atezolizumab (anti-PD-L1) treatment. The CDR3 spells CASSLRGSFYNEQFF. In DNA, the CDR3 is TGTGCCAGCAGCTTGAGGGGGAGCTTCTACAATGAGCAGTTCTTC.